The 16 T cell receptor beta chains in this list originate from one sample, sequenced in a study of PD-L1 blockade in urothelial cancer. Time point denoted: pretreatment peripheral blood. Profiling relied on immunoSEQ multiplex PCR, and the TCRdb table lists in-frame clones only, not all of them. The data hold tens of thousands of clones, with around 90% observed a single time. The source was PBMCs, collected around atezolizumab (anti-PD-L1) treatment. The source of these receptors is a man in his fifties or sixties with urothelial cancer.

CDR3 in amino acids: CASSLKQGNTEAFF. The CDR3 DNA follows: TGTGCCAGCAGCCTTAAACAGGGGAACACTGAAGCTTTCTTT. This chain links TRBV7-2 with TRBJ1-1, with a tentative D call TRBD1 (6 bases). Deletions cut 5 bases from V and 1 base from J, with 11 bases between. CDR3 length: 14 residues. Germline V gene data show CDR1 as SGHTA and CDR2 as FQGNSA.

CDR3 residues: CASMRGSYEQYF. CDR3 bases: TGTGCCAGCATGCGGGGCTCCTACGAGCAGTACTTC. V is TRBV6-1 and J is TRBJ2-7; a weak D match, TRBD2 (6 bases). Trimming removed 7 bases at V and 0 bases at J, with 7 bases between. Germline V gene sequence: CDR1 MNHNS, CDR2 SASEGT. The CDR3 is 12 residues long.

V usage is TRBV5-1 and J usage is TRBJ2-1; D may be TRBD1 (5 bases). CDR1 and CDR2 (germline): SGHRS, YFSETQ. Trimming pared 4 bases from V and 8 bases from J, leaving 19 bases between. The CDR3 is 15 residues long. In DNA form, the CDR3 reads TGCGCCAGCAGCGCCCCAAAGGGGCAGGCGGATGAGCAGTTCTTC. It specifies CASSAPKGQADEQFF.

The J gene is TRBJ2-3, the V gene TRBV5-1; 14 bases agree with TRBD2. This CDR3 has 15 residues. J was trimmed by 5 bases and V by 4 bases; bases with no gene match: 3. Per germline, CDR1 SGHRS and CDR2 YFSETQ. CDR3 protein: CASSPGTSGRDTQYF. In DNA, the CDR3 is TGCGCCAGCAGCCCCGGGACTAGCGGGAGAGATACGCAGTATTTT.

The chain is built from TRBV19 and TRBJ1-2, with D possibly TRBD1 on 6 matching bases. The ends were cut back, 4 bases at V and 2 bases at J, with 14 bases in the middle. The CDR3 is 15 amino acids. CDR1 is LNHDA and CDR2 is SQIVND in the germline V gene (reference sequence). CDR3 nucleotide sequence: TGTGCCAGTAGTACTACAGGGAGTTGGAACTATGGCTACACCTTC. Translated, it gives CASSTTGSWNYGYTF.

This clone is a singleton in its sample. This CDR3 is CASSATGGRGETQYF. CDR3 DNA sequence: TGTGCCAGCAGTGCAACAGGGGGCCGAGGAGAGACCCAGTACTTC. V and J are TRBV6-1 and TRBJ2-5; TRBD1 agrees at 9 bases. With 4 bases clipped from V and 4 bases from J, the junction kept 7 bases outside the gene matches. This CDR3 spans 15 amino acids. Germline V CDR1 and CDR2: MNHNS, SASEGT.

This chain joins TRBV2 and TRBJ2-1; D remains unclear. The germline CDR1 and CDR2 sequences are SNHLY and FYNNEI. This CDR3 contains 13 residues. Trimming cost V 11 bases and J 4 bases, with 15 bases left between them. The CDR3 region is CAGNSRTYNEQFF. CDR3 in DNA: TGTGCCGGTAATAGCAGAACTTACAATGAGCAGTTCTTC.

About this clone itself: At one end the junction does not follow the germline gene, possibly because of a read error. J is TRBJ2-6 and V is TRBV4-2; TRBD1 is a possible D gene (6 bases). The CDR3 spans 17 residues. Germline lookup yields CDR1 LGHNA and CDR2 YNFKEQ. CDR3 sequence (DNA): TGTGCCAGCAGCCAAGATCCCCAGGGGTCTGGGTCCAACGTCCTGACTTTC. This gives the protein CASSQDPQGSGSNVLTF.

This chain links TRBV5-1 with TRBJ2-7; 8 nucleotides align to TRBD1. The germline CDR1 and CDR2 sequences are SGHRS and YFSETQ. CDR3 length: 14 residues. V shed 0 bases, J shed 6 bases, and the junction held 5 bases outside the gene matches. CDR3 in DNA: TGCGCCAGCAGCTTGGCTTGGACAGGGAGCGAGCAGTACTTC. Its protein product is CASSLAWTGSEQYF. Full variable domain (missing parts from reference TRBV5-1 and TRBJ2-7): KAGVTQTPRYLIKTRGQQVTLSCSPISGHRSVSWYQQTPGQGLQFLFEYFSETQRNKGNFPGRFSGRQFSNSRSEMNVSTLELGDSALYLCASSLAWTGSEQYFGPGTRLTVT.

The CDR3, as DNA: TGTGCCAGCAGCTTTCCGGACCAAGAGACCCAGTACTTC. Protein sequence: CASSFPDQETQYF. The V and J genes are TRBV5-6 and TRBJ2-5; no clear D. CDR1 is SGHDT and CDR2 is YYEEEE in the germline V gene. The V and J ends lost 2 bases and 0 bases respectively, with 5 bases between them. This CDR3 is 13 amino acids long. The variable domain in full, with the rest retrieved from reference TRBV5-6 and TRBJ2-5, is DAGVTQSPTHLIKTRGQQVTLRCSPKSGHDTVSWYQQALGQGPQFIFQYYEEEERQRGNFPDRFSGHQFPNYSSELNVNALLLGDSALYLCASSFPDQETQYFGPGTRLLVL.

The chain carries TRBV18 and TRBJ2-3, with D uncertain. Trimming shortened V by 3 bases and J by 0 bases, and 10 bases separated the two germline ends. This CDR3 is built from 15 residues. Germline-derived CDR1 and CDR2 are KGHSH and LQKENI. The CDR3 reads CASSPALTSTDTQYF. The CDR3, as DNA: TGTGCCAGCTCACCGGCCCTGACTAGCACAGATACGCAGTATTTT.

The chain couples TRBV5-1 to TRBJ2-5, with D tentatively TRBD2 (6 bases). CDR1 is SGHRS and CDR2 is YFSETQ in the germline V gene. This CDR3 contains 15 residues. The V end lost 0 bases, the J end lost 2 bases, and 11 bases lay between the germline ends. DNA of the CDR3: TGCGCCAGCAGCTTGGCTGGGACTGGGCAAGAGACCCAGTACTTC. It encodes CASSLAGTGQETQYF.

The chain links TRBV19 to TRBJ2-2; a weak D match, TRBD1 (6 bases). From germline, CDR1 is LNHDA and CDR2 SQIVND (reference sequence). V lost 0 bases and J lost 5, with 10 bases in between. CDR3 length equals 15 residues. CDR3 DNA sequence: TGTGCCAGTAGTATAGAACAGGGCGGAACCGGGGAGCTGTTTTTT. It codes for CASSIEQGGTGELFF.

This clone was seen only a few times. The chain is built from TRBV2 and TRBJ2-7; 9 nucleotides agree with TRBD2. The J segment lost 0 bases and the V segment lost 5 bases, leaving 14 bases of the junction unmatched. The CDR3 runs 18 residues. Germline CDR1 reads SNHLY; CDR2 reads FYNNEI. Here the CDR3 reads CASSPKVAGAVFSYEQYF. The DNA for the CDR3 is TGTGCCAGCAGTCCCAAGGTAGCGGGGGCGGTTTTCTCCTACGAGCAGTACTTC.

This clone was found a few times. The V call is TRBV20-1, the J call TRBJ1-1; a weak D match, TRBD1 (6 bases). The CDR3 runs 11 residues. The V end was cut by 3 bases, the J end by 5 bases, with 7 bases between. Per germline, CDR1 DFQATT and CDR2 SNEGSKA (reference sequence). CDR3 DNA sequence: TGCAGTGCTAGCCAGGGGACTGAAGCTTTCTTT. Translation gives CSASQGTEAFF.

As DNA, the CDR3 is TGTGCCAGCAGCCAAGATCAGGGTAGCAATTCACCCCTCCACTTT. This gives the protein CASSQDQGSNSPLHF. The chain has TRBV4-2 and TRBJ1-6, with D possibly being TRBD1 (5 bases). V was pared by 0 bases and J by 7 bases, with 10 bases between. CDR3 length: 15 amino acids. From germline, CDR1 is LGHNA and CDR2 YNFKEQ.